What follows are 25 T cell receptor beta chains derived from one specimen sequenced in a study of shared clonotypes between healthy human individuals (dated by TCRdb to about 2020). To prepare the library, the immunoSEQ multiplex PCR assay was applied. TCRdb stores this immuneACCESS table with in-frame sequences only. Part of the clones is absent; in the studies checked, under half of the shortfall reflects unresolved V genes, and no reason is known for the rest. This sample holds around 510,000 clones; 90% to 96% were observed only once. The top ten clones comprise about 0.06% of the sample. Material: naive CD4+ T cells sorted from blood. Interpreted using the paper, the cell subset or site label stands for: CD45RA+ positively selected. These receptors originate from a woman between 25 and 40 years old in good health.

The CDR3 DNA reads TGTGCTAGTGGTTTGGTACCCGAGTATTGGTTTCAGAACGAGCAGTACTTC. Translated, it gives CASGLVPEYWFQNEQYF. The rearrangement uses TRBV12-5 and TRBJ2-7; D unresolved. This CDR3 spans 17 amino acids. V lost 0 bases and J lost 5, with 20 bases in between. The germline V gene has CDR1 LGHNT and CDR2 FRNRAP. Based on the CDR3 plus reference TRBV12-5 and TRBJ2-7, the full variable domain is DARVTQTPRHKVTEMGQEVTMRCQPILGHNTVFWYRQTMMQGLELLAYFRNRAPLDDSGMPKDRFSAEMPDATLATLKIQPSEPRDSAVYFCASGLVPEYWFQNEQYFGPGTRLTVT.

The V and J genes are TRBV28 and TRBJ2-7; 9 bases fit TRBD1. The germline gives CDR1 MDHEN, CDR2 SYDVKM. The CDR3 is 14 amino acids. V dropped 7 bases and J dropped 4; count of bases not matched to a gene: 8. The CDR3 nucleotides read TGTGCCAGCACCGAGGACAGGGGAGGTTACGAGCAGTACTTC. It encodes CASTEDRGGYEQYF.

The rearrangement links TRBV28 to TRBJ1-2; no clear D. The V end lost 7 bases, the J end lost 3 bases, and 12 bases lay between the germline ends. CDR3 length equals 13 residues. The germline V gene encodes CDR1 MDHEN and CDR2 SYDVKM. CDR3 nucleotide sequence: TGTGCCAGCACCCCCGGGGTTGACTATGGCTACACCTTC. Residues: CASTPGVDYGYTF.

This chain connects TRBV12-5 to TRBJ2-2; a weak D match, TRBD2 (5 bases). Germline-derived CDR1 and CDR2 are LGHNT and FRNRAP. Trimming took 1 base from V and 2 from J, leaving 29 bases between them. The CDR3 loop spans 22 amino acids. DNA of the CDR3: TGTGCTAGTGGTTTGGGTGAATCCCGTCTAGGAGTGAGCGGCCTAAACACCGGGGAGCTGTTTTTT. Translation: CASGLGESRLGVSGLNTGELFF.

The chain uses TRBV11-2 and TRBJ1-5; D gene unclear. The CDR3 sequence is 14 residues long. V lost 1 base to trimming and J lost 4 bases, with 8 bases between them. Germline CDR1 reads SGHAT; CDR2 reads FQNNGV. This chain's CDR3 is CASSLGRGNQPQHF. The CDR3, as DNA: TGTGCCAGCAGCTTAGGGCGAGGGAATCAGCCCCAGCATTTT. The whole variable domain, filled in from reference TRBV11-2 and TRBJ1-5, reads EAGVAQSPRYKIIEKRQSVAFWCNPISGHATLYWYQQILGQGPKLLIQFQNNGVVDDSQLPKDRFSAERLKGVDSTLKIQPAKLEDSAVYLCASSLGRGNQPQHFGDGTRLSIL.

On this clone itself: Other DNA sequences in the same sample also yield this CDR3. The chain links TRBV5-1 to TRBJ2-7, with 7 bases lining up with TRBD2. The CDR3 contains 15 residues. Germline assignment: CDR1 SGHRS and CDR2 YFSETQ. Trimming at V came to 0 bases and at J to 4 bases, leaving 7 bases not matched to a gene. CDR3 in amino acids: CASSLAGGSSYEQYF. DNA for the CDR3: TGCGCCAGCAGCTTGGCTGGCGGGAGTTCTTACGAGCAGTACTTC.

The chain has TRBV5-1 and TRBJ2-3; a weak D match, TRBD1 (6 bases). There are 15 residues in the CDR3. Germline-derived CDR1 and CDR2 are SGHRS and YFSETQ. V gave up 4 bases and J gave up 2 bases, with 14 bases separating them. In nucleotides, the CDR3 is TGCGCCAGCAGCGGGGGCCGAGGGTCCACAGATACGCAGTATTTT. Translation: CASSGGRGSTDTQYF.

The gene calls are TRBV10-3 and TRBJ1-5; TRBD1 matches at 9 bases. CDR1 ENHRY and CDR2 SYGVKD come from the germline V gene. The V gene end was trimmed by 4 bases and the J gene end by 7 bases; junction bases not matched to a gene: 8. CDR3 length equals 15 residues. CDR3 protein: CAISGRTGEGQPQHF. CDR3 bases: TGTGCCATCAGTGGCCGGACAGGGGAAGGGCAGCCCCAGCATTTT.

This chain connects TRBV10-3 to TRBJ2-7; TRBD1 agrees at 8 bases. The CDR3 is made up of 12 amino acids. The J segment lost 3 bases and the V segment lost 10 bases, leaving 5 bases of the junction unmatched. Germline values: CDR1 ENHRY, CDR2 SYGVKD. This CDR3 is CATADRGYEQYF. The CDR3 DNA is TGTGCCACCGCCGACAGGGGCTACGAGCAGTACTTC.

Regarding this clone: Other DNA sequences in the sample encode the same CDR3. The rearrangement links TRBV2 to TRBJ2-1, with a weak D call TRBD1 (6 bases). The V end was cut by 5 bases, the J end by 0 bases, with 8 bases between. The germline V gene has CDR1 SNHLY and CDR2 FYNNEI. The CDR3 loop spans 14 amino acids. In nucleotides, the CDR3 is TGTGCCAGCAGTCCGGACAGCTCCTACAATGAGCAGTTCTTC. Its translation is CASSPDSSYNEQFF.

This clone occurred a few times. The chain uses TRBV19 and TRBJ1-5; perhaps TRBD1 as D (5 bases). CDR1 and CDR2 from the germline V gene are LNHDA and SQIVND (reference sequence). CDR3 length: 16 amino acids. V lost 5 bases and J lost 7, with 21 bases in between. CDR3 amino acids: CASSPLTVLSPQPQHF. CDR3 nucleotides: TGTGCCAGTAGTCCGCTGACAGTACTGTCTCCACAGCCCCAGCATTTT.

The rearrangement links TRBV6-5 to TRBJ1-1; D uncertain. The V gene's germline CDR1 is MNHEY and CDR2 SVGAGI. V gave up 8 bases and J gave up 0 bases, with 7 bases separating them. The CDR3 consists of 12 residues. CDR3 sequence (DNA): TGTGCCAGCGGGTTTATGAACACTGAAGCTTTCTTT. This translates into CASGFMNTEAFF.

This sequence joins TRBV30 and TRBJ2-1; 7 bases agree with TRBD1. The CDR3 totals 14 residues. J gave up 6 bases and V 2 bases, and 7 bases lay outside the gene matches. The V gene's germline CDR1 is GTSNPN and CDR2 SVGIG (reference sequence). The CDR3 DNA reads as TGTGCCTGGAGTAGGAAGGGGGCTACCAATGAGCAGTTCTTC. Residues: CAWSRKGATNEQFF.

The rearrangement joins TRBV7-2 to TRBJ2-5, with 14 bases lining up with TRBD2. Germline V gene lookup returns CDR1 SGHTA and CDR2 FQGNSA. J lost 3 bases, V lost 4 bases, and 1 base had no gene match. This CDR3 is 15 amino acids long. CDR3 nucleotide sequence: TGTGCCAGCAGCTCGACTAGCGGGGGGGAAGAGACCCAGTACTTC. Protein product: CASSSTSGGEETQYF.

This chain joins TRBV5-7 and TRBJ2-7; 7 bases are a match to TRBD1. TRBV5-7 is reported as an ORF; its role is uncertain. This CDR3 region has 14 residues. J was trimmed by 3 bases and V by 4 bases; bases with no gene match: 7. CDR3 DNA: TGTGCCAGCAGCCAACGGGACAGAAACTACGAGCAGTACTTC. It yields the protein CASSQRDRNYEQYF.

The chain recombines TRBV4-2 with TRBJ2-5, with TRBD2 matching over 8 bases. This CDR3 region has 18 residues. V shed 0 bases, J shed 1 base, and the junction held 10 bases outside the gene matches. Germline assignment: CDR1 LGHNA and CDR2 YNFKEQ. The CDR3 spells CASSQEKGTSGLQETQYF. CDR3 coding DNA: TGTGCCAGCAGCCAAGAGAAAGGTACTAGCGGCCTCCAAGAGACCCAGTACTTC.

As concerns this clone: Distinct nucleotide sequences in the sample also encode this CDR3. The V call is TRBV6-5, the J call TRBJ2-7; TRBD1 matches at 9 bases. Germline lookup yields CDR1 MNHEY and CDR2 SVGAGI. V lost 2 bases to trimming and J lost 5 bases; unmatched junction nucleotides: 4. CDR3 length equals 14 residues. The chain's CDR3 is CASSYAQGAHEQYF. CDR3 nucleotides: TGTGCCAGCAGTTACGCACAGGGGGCCCACGAGCAGTACTTC.

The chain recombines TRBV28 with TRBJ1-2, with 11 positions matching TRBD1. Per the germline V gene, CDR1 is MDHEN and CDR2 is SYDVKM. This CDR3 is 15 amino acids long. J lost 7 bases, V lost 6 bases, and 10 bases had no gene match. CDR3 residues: CASSTPGQGVLGYTF. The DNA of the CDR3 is TGTGCCAGCAGCACACCGGGACAGGGGGTTCTTGGCTACACCTTC.

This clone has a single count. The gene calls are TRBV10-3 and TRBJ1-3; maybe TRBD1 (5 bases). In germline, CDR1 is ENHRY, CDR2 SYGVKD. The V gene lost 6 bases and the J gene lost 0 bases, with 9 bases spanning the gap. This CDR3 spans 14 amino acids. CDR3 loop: CAIRDSTSGNTIYF. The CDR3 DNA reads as TGTGCCATCAGAGACAGTACCTCTGGAAACACCATATATTTT.

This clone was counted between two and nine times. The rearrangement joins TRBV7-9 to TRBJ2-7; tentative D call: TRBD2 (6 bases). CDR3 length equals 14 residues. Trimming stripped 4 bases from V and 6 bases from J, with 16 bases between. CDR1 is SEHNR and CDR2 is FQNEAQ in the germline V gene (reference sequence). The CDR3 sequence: CASSSVGTGSEQYF. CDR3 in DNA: TGTGCCAGCAGCTCCGTAGGGACTGGCTCCGAGCAGTACTTC.

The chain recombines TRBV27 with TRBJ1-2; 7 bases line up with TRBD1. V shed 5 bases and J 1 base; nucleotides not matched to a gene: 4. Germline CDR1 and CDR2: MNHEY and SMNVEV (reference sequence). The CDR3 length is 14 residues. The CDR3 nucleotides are TGTGCCAGCAGTGACAGGGTCCGTAACTATGGCTACACCTTC. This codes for CASSDRVRNYGYTF.

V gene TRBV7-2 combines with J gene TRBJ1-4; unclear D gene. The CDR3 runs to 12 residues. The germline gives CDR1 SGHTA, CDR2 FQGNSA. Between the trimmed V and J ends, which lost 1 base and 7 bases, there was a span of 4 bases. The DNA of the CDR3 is TGTGCCAGCAGCTTAGAGTCTGAAAAACTGTTTTTT. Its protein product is CASSLESEKLFF.

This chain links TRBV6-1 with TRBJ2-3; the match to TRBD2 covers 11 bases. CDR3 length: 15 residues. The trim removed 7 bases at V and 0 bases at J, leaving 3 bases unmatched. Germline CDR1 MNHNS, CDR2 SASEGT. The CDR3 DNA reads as TGTGCCAGCAATAGACTAGCGGGAAGCACAGATACGCAGTATTTT. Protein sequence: CASNRLAGSTDTQYF.

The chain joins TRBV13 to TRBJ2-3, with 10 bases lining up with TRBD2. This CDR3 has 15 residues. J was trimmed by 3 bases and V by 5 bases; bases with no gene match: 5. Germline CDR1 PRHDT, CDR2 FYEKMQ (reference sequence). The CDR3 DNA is TGTGCCAGCAGCCCTAGCGGGAGAGCGACAGATACGCAGTATTTT. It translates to CASSPSGRATDTQYF.

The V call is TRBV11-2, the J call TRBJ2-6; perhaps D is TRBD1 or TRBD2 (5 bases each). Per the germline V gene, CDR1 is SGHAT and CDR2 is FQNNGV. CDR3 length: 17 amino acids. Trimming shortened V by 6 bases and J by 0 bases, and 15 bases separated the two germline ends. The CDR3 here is CASRGRQLSSGANVLTF. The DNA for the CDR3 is TGTGCCAGCAGGGGACGGCAACTTTCCTCTGGGGCCAACGTCCTGACTTTC.